Presented here are 5 T cell receptor beta chains from one specimen sequenced in a study of control samples from healthy donors and cancer patients. This table comes from immunoSEQ multiplex PCR, and its TCRdb copy is limited to in-frame clones, with some not included. The profile shows about 160,000 clones, roughly 94% of them singletons. What was sequenced was PBMCs. The receptor source for this set is a man in his 60s with colorectal cancer.

V is TRBV12-5 and J is TRBJ2-5; TRBD2 matches at 7 bases. V was pared by 1 base and J by 4 bases, with 6 bases of the junction left unmatched. Looked up from germline, CDR1 is LGHNT and CDR2 is FRNRAP. The CDR3 spans 15 residues. DNA of the CDR3: TGTGCTAGTGGTTTGGCGGGAGGAACTGGAGAGACCCAGTACTTC. It yields the protein CASGLAGGTGETQYF.

V is TRBV6-2 or TRBV6-3 and J is TRBJ1-5, with D tentatively TRBD1 (6 bases). With 6 bases removed from V and 5 bases from J, the gap between germline ends came to 14 bases. The CDR3 totals 14 residues. Looked up from germline, CDR1 is MNHEY and CDR2 is SVGEGT. The CDR3 DNA follows: TGTGCCAGCAGCCGTGACAGGAGTGATCAGCCCCAGCATTTT. The encoded protein is CASSRDRSDQPQHF.

The gene calls are TRBV18 and TRBJ1-5; D is ambiguous. Trimming took 3 bases from V and 6 from J, leaving 12 bases between them. CDR1 and CDR2 from the germline V gene are KGHSH and LQKENI. This CDR3 region has 14 residues. The CDR3 is CASSPGEGGQPQHF. CDR3 DNA: TGTGCCAGCTCACCCGGGGAGGGAGGTCAGCCCCAGCATTTT.

The J gene is TRBJ1-2, the V gene TRBV19, with TRBD1 identical over 7 bases. In germline, CDR1 is LNHDA, CDR2 SQIVND (reference sequence). The CDR3 is 17 residues long. V gave up 6 bases and J gave up 0 bases; unmatched junction bases: 13. The CDR3 loop is CASRMTGTFSANYGYTF. CDR3 DNA: TGTGCCAGTAGGATGACAGGGACCTTCAGCGCTAACTATGGCTACACCTTC.

This chain links TRBV18 with TRBJ2-1, with 10 bases aligning to TRBD2. The CDR3 is made up of 15 amino acids. The V gene's germline CDR1 is KGHSH and CDR2 LQKENI. The J segment lost 7 bases and the V segment lost 1 base, leaving 4 bases of the junction unmatched. The CDR3 nucleotides are TGTGCCAGCTCACCACGTAGCGGGGGGTTTAATGAGCAGTTCTTC. Translating it yields CASSPRSGGFNEQFF.